The 11 T cell receptor beta chains below all came from one sample that was sequenced in a study of blood T cell repertoires in COVID-19. Only in-frame clones appear in the TCRdb table, and some are missing; sequencing was by immunoSEQ multiplex PCR. The sample consists of fewer than 300,000 clones, 80% to 95% of them appearing once. The source material was peripheral blood. Receptors were obtained from a woman aged 30 to 39 with COVID-19, enrolled during active disease.

The sample holds a few counts of this clone. The V call is TRBV15, the J call TRBJ2-7; 11 nucleotides line up with TRBD2. The CDR3 length is 14 residues. With V trimmed by 2 bases and J by 3 bases, 0 bases remained unmatched. Germline CDR1 LNHNV, CDR2 YYDKDF (reference sequence). CDR3 nucleotides: TGTGCCACCAGCAGACTAGCGGGAGGCTACGAGCAGTACTTC. This sequence encodes CATSRLAGGYEQYF.

The genes are TRBV28 and TRBJ2-7; 9 nucleotides align to TRBD2. Germline V gives CDR1 MDHEN, CDR2 SYDVKM. The CDR3 sequence is 16 residues long. Trimming removed 3 bases from V and 5 bases from J; junction bases left unmatched: 11. CDR3 sequence reads: CASSFPPPSGTDEQYF. In nucleotides, the CDR3 is TGTGCCAGCAGTTTCCCTCCCCCTAGCGGGACCGACGAGCAGTACTTC.

The chain couples TRBV9 to TRBJ2-1, with TRBD2 identical over 8 bases. V lost 3 bases to trimming and J lost 6 bases; unmatched junction nucleotides: 8. CDR1 is SGDLS and CDR2 is YYNGEE in the germline V gene. This CDR3 is built from 15 residues. The CDR3 is CASSASGHTSNEQFF. In nucleotides, the CDR3 is TGTGCCAGCAGCGCTAGCGGGCACACCTCCAATGAGCAGTTCTTC.

This rearrangement joins TRBV4-2 to TRBJ2-2, with D possibly matching TRBD1 (5 bases). CDR1 LGHNA and CDR2 YNFKEQ come from the germline V gene. V lost 2 bases and J 0 bases, leaving 10 bases between the germline ends. The CDR3 runs 16 residues. The CDR3 here is CASSQPDKSNTGELFF. The CDR3, as DNA: TGTGCCAGCAGCCAACCGGACAAATCGAACACCGGGGAGCTGTTTTTT.

The gene calls are TRBV5-4 and TRBJ1-1, with a tentative D call TRBD1 (5 bases). Deletions cut 4 bases from V and 0 bases from J, with 10 bases between. This CDR3 region has 14 residues. Germline CDR1 is SGHNT and CDR2 is YYREEE (reference sequence). CDR3 DNA: TGTGCCAGCAGCGAACAGGTGTTGAACACTGAAGCTTTCTTT. It encodes CASSEQVLNTEAFF.

In its sample, this clone was seen many times. The genes are TRBV28 and TRBJ1-3; D remains ambiguous. This CDR3 contains 14 residues. Germline loops: CDR1 MDHEN, CDR2 SYDVKM. V was shortened by 11 bases and J by 0 bases, with 14 bases between the two germline ends. As DNA, the CDR3 is TGTGCCTCCTATTCCGGGAGCTCTGGAAACACCATATATTTT. It codes for CASYSGSSGNTIYF.

The rearrangement uses TRBV2 and TRBJ1-6; D gene uncertain. V was pared by 2 bases and J by 0 bases, with 14 bases between. Germline V gives CDR1 SNHLY, CDR2 FYNNEI. The CDR3 contains 18 residues. In DNA form, the CDR3 reads TGTGCCAGCAGTGAACGGGTTTCCCCTAGCTCCTATAATTCACCCCTCCACTTT. Its protein product is CASSERVSPSSYNSPLHF.

The V call is TRBV6-2 or TRBV6-3, the J call TRBJ1-4; tentatively, D is TRBD1 (5 bases). This CDR3 spans 16 amino acids. The V and J ends lost 3 bases and 3 bases respectively, with 14 bases between them. The germline V gene encodes CDR1 MNHEY and CDR2 SVGEGT. Here the CDR3 reads CASSYSTTDSNEKLFF. CDR3 bases: TGTGCCAGCAGTTATTCCACGACAGACTCTAATGAAAAACTGTTTTTT.

V usage is TRBV30 and J usage is TRBJ1-2, with D possibly matching TRBD1 (5 bases). Per the germline V gene, CDR1 is GTSNPN and CDR2 is SVGIG (reference sequence). The V and J ends lost 0 bases and 7 bases respectively, with 9 bases between them. The CDR3 contains 12 residues. The CDR3 spells CAWSVGGSGYTF. In DNA form, the CDR3 reads TGTGCCTGGAGTGTCGGGGGATCTGGCTACACCTTC. The whole variable domain, filled in from reference TRBV30 and TRBJ1-2, reads SQTIHQWPATLVQPVGSPLSLECTVEGTSNPNLYWYRQAAGRGLQLLFYSVGIGQISSEVPQNLSASRPQDRQFILSSKKLLLSDSGFYLCAWSVGGSGYTFGSGTRLTVV.

The rearrangement links TRBV21-1 to TRBJ2-2; the table's D call, TRBD1, has no DNA check behind it. TRBV21-1 is marked as a pseudogene. The CDR3 runs to 14 residues. The chain's CDR3 is CASRFRGLGGELFF. DNA of the CDR3: TGTGCCAGCAGATTCAGGGGGCTCGGCGGGGAGCTGTTTTTT.

This clone was detected only once. This chain links TRBV28 with TRBJ1-2, with TRBD1 matching over 8 bases. CDR1 MDHEN and CDR2 SYDVKM come from the germline V gene. V lost 3 bases to trimming and J lost 2 bases; unmatched junction nucleotides: 11. The CDR3 is 17 amino acids. CDR3 coding DNA: TGTGCCAGCAGTTTGTCTACCGGACAGGGACCGAACTATGGCTACACCTTC. It is translated as CASSLSTGQGPNYGYTF.